These 11 T cell receptor beta chains share one sample of origin, sequenced in a study of CDR3 diversity in severe acne. TCRdb re-called the PCR reads with MiXCR, one entry per CDR3 protein. The sample records about 100,000 distinct CDR3 sequences, under 60% being singletons. Sequencing was done on a sample of blood. All receptors derive from a male donor with acne.

In this sample, this clonotype turned up many times. The V call is TRBV7-8, the J call TRBJ2-2; 7 nucleotides match TRBD1. This CDR3 spans 15 amino acids. J lost 8 bases, V lost 1 base, and 7 bases had no gene match. Germline CDR1 is SGHVS and CDR2 is FQNEAQ. CDR3 region: CASSLGDSLWGELFF. CDR3 bases: TGTGCCAGCAGCTTAGGGGACAGCTTATGGGGGGAGCTGTTTTTT.

The chain uses TRBV28 and TRBJ2-5; TRBD1 or TRBD2 may be the D gene (5 bases each). This CDR3 region has 13 residues. Germline V gives CDR1 MDHEN, CDR2 SYDVKM. Trimming took off 3 bases at V and 7 bases at J, with 12 bases between the two ends. The CDR3 here is CASSLGDEGTQYF. For the CDR3, the DNA is TGTGCCAGCAGTTTGGGGGACGAAGGGACCCAGTACTTC. The full variable domain, its missing parts supplied by reference TRBV28 and TRBJ2-5, is DVKVTQSSRYLVKRTGEKVFLECVQDMDHENMFWYRQDPGLGLRLIYFSYDVKMKEKGDIPEGYSVSREKKERFSLILESASTNQTSMYLCASSLGDEGTQYFGPGTRLLVL.

Only one count was recorded for this clonotype. This sequence may be a read error, since a much larger clone differs from it by one base. The gene calls are TRBV20-1 and TRBJ1-1; D unresolved. CDR1 is DFQATT, CDR2 SNEGSKA, per germline (reference sequence). V lost 0 bases and J lost 10, with 12 bases in between. CDR3 length: 12 residues. The CDR3 loop reads CSARDLPPGAFF. DNA of the CDR3: TGCAGTGCTAGAGATCTCCCCCCTGGAGCTTTCTTT.

This clonotype was picked up a small number of times. An end of the junction does not agree with germline; a read error may underlie this. The V gene is TRBV7-7, the J gene TRBJ2-3; D may match TRBD1 or TRBD2 (5 bases each). Germline-derived CDR1 and CDR2 are SSHAT and FNYEAQ (reference sequence). The CDR3 totals 13 residues. CDR3 sequence: CASSFSGGDTQYF. The CDR3 nucleotides are TGTGCTAGCAGCTTTTCTGGGGGAGATACGCAGTATTTT.

The J gene is TRBJ2-5, the V gene TRBV7-2; D is ambiguous. Germline CDR1 and CDR2: SGHTA and FQGNSA. The V end was cut by 2 bases, the J end by 5 bases, with 9 bases between. This CDR3 comprises 13 residues. DNA of the CDR3: TGTGCCAGCAGCTTACACGAGGCCGAGACCCAGTACTTC. Protein: CASSLHEAETQYF.

This clonotype came up once. The chain has TRBV6-5 and TRBJ1-1; D remains ambiguous. The germline V gene encodes CDR1 MNHEY and CDR2 SVGAGI. V lost 2 bases and J lost 7, with 8 bases in between. The CDR3 contains 12 residues. CDR3 coding DNA: TGTGCCAGCAGTTACAGTCGCAGTGAAGCTTTCTTT. Protein product: CASSYSRSEAFF.

This clonotype appeared many times. This chain uses TRBV20-1 with TRBJ2-7; TRBD2 matches 14 bases. J lost 7 bases, V lost 0 bases, and 8 bases had no gene match. Germline loops: CDR1 DFQATT, CDR2 SNEGSKA (reference sequence). The CDR3 runs to 16 residues. The chain's CDR3 is CSARDPGTSGSGEQYF. The CDR3 DNA is TGCAGTGCTAGAGATCCCGGGACTAGCGGGAGTGGGGAGCAGTACTTC.

At least ten counts were recorded for this clonotype. The chain links TRBV10-3 to TRBJ2-1; TRBD2 matches at 12 bases. The CDR3 contains 16 residues. Losses at the gene ends were 5 bases for V and 6 bases for J; bases not matched to a gene: 8. Germline V gene lookup returns CDR1 ENHRY and CDR2 SYGVKD. CDR3 DNA sequence: TGTGCCATCAGTCCCCAGGGACTAGCGGGCGGCAATGAGCAGTTCTTC. Protein: CAISPQGLAGGNEQFF.

The chain recombines TRBV20-1 with TRBJ2-7; TRBD1 aligns across 9 bases. The CDR3 contains 16 residues. The germline gives CDR1 DFQATT, CDR2 SNEGSKA (reference sequence). The junction had 15 bases not matched to a gene; V was cut back by 7 bases and J by 2 bases. For the CDR3, the DNA is TGCAGTGAGACGGGACAGGGACCTCGCGAAACCTACGAGCAGTACTTC. Residues: CSETGQGPRETYEQYF.

This sequence joins TRBV24-1 and TRBJ1-5; D is unresolved. The ends were cut back, 6 bases at V and 0 bases at J, with 8 bases in the middle. This CDR3 has 14 residues. In germline, CDR1 is KGHDR, CDR2 SFDVKD. In DNA, the CDR3 is TGTGCCACCAGTCTTAGCAGTAGCAATCAGCCCCAGCATTTT. Protein sequence: CATSLSSSNQPQHF.

There are a few counts of this clonotype. The chain employs TRBV25-1 and TRBJ1-2; no clear D. Trimming pared 3 bases from V and 2 bases from J, leaving 10 bases between. Germline lookup yields CDR1 MGHDK and CDR2 SYGVNS. The CDR3 runs to 14 residues. CDR3 sequence reads: CASSDSGPNYGYTF. For the CDR3, the DNA is TGTGCCAGCAGTGATTCTGGGCCCAACTATGGCTACACCTTC.